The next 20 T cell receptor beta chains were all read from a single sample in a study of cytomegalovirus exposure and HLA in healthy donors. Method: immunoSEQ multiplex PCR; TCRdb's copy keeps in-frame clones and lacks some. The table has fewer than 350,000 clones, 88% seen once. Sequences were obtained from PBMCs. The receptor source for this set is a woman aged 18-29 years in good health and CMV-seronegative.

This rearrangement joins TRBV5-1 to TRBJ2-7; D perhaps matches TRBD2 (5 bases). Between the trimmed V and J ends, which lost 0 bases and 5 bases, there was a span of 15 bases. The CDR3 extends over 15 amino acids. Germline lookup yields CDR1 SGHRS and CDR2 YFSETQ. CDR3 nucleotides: TGCGCCAGCAGCTTGGCCGGAGAGGGTGGCCACGAGCAGTACTTC. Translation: CASSLAGEGGHEQYF.

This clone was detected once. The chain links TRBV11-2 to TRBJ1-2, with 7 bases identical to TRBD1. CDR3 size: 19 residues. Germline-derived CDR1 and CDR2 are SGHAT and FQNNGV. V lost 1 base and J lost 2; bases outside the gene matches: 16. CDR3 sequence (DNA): TGTGCCAGCAGCTTAGCTTTGCGGGACAGTCCTTCCCCCAACTATGGCTACACCTTC. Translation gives CASSLALRDSPSPNYGYTF.

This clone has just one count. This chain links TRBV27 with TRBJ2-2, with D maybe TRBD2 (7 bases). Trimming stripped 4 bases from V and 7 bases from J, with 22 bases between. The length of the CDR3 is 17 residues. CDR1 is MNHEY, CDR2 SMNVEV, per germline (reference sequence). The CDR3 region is CASSYLGGEVGIGELFF. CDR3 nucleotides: TGTGCCAGCAGTTACTTAGGGGGGGAGGTAGGGATCGGGGAGCTGTTTTTT.

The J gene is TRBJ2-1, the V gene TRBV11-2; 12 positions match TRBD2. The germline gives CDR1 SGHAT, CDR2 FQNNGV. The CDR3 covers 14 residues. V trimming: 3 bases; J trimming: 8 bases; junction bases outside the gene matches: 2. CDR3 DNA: TGTGCCAGCAGCTTGGCTAGCGGGAGGGATGAGCAGTTCTTC. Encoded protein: CASSLASGRDEQFF.

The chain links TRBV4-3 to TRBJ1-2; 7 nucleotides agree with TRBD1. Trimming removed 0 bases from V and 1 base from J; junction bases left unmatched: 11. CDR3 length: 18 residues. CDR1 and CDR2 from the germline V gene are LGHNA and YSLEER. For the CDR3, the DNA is TGCGCCAGCAGCCAAGATGAAATTAGGGACAGCCGTAACTATGGCTACACCTTC. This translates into CASSQDEIRDSRNYGYTF.

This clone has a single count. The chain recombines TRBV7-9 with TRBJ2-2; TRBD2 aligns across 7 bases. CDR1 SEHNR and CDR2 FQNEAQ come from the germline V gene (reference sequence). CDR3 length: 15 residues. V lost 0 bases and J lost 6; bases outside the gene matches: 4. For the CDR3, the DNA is TGTGCCAGCAGCTTAGCGATGGGAGGGTCCGGGGAGCTGTTTTTT. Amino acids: CASSLAMGGSGELFF.

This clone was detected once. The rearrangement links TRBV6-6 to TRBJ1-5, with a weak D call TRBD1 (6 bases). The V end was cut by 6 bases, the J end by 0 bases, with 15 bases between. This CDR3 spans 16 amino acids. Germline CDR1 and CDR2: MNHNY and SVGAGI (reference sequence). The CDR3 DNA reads TGTGCCAGCAGATCCGGACAGCAACATAGCAATCAGCCCCAGCATTTT. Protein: CASRSGQQHSNQPQHF.

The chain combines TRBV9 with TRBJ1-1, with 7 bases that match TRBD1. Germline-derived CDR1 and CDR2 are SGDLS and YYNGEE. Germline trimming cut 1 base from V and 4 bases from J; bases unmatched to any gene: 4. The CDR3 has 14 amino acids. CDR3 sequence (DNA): TGTGCCAGCAGCGTACGGGACAGTTTCACTGAAGCTTTCTTT. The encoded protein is CASSVRDSFTEAFF.

The CDR3 protein is CASSLDRGAANYGYTF. The CDR3 nucleotides are TGTGCCAGCAGCTTGGACAGGGGAGCCGCTAACTATGGCTACACCTTC. The V and J genes are TRBV5-8 and TRBJ1-2; 7 bases fit TRBD1. Unmatched junction bases numbered 5, after V lost 0 bases and J lost 0 bases. Germline V gene data show CDR1 as SGHTS and CDR2 as YDEGEE. This CDR3 region has 16 residues. Combining the CDR3 with reference TRBV5-8 and TRBJ1-2 gives the whole variable domain EAGVTQSPTHLIKTRGQQATLRCSPISGHTSVYWYQQALGLGLQFLLWYDEGEERNRGNFPPRFSGRQFPNYSSELNVNALELEDSALYLCASSLDRGAANYGYTFGSGTRLTVV.

CDR3 protein: CASSIAALAVNEQFF. CDR3 sequence (DNA): TGTGCCAGTAGTATCGCAGCCCTAGCGGTTAATGAGCAGTTCTTC. The chain combines TRBV19 with TRBJ2-1; 7 bases agree with TRBD2. CDR1 is LNHDA and CDR2 is SQIVND in the germline V gene (reference sequence). V lost 3 bases and J lost 7; bases outside the gene matches: 9. The CDR3 runs 15 residues.

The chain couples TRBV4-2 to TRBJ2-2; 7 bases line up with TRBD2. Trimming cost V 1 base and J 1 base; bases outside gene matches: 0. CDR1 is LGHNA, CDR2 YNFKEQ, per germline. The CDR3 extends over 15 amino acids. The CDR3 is CASSQASGNTGELFF. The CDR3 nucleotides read TGTGCCAGCAGCCAAGCTAGCGGGAACACCGGGGAGCTGTTTTTT.

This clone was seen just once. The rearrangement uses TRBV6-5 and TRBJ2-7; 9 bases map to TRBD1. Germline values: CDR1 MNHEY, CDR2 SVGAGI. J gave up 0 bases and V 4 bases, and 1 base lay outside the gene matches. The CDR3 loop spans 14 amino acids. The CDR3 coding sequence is TGTGCCAGCAGTTCGGACAGGGGCTCCTACGAGCAGTACTTC. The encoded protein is CASSSDRGSYEQYF.

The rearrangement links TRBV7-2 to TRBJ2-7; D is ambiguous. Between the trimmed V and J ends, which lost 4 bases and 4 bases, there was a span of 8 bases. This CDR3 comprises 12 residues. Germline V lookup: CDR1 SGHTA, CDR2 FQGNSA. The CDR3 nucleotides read TGTGCCAGCAGCTCAGGCCTGTACGAGCAGTACTTC. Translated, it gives CASSSGLYEQYF.

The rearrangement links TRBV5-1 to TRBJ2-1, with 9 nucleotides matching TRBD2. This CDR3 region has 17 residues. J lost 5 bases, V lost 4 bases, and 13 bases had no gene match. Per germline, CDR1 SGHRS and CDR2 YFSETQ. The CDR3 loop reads CASSQEASGTVHNEQFF. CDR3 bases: TGCGCCAGCAGCCAGGAGGCTAGCGGGACAGTCCACAATGAGCAGTTCTTC. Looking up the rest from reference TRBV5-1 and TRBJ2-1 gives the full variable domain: KAGVTQTPRYLIKTRGQQVTLSCSPISGHRSVSWYQQTPGQGLQFLFEYFSETQRNKGNFPGRFSGRQFSNSRSEMNVSTLELGDSALYLCASSQEASGTVHNEQFFGPGTRLTVL.

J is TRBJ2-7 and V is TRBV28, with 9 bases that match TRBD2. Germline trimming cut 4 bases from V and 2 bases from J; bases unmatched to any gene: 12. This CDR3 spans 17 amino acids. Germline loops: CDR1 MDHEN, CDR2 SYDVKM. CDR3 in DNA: TGTGCCAGCAGTTCCCCCAGGGGCGCTAGCGGGACCTACGAGCAGTACTTC. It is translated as CASSSPRGASGTYEQYF.

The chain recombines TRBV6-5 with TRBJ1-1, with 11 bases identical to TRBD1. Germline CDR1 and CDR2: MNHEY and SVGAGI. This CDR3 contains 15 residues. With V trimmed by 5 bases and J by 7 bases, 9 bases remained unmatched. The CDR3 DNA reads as TGTGCCAGCAGTCCAACCGGACAGGGGGCGAGTGAAGCTTTCTTT. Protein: CASSPTGQGASEAFF.

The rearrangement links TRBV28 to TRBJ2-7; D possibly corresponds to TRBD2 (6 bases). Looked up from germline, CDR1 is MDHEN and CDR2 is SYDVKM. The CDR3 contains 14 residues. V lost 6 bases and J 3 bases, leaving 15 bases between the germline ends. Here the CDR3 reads CASSPPSEIYEQYF. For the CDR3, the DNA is TGTGCCAGCAGCCCCCCTAGCGAGATCTACGAGCAGTACTTC.

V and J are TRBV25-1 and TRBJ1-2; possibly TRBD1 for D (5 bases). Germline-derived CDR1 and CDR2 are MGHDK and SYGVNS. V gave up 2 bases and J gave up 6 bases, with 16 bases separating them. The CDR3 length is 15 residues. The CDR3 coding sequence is TGTGCCAGCAGTGAAATAGTAAGGGGTTCGGATGGCTACACCTTC. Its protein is CASSEIVRGSDGYTF.

CDR3 nucleotides: TGTGCCAGCAGTTTTGGCGGGAGGGCAAATGAGCAGTTCTTC. Amino acid sequence: CASSFGGRANEQFF. This chain joins TRBV27 and TRBJ2-1; 9 bases match TRBD2. The CDR3 has 14 residues. V was pared by 3 bases and J by 7 bases, with 4 bases of the junction left unmatched. Germline V gene data show CDR1 as MNHEY and CDR2 as SMNVEV (reference sequence).

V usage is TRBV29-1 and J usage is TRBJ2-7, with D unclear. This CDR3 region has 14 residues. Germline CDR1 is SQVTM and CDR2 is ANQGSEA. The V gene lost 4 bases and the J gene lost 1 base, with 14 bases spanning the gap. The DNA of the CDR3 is TGCAGCGTTGTATCGGAGAGTGCATCCTACGAGCAGTACTTC. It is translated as CSVVSESASYEQYF.